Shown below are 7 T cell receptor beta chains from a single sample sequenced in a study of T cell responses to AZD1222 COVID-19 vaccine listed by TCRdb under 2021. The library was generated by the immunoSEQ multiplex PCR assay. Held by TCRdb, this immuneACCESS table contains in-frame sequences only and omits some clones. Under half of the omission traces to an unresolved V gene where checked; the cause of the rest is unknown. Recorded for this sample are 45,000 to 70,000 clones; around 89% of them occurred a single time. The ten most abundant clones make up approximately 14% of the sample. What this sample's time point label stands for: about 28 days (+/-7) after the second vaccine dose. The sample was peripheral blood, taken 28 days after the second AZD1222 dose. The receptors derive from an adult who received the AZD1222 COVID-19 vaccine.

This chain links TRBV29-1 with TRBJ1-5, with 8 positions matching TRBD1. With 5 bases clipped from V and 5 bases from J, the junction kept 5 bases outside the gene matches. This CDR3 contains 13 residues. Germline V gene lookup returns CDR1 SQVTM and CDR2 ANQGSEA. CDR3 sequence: CSVQGARDQPQHF. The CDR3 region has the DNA TGCAGCGTTCAGGGGGCGCGGGATCAGCCCCAGCATTTT.

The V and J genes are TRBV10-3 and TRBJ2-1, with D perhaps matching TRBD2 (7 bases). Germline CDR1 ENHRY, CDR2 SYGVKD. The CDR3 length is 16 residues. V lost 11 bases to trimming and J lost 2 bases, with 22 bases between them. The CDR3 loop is CAAQEGGGGAYNEQFF. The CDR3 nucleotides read TGTGCCGCCCAGGAAGGGGGAGGGGGGGCCTACAATGAGCAGTTCTTC.

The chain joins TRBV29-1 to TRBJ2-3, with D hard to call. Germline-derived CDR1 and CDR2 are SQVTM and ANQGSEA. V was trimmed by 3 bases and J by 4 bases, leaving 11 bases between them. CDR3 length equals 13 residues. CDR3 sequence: CSVDDGVADTQYF. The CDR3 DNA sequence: TGCAGCGTTGACGATGGGGTTGCAGATACGCAGTATTTT.

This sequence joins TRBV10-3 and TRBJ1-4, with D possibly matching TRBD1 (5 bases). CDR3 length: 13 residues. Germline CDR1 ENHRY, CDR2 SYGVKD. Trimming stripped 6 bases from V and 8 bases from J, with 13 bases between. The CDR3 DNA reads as TGTGCCATCAGAGCCGGGGGGGAAGAAAAACTGTTTTTT. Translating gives CAIRAGGEEKLFF.

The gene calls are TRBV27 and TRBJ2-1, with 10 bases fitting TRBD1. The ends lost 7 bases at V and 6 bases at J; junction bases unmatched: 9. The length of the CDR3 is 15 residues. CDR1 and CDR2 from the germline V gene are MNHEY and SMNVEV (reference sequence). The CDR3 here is CASIQLGQGSNEQFF. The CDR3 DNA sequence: TGTGCCAGCATTCAACTGGGACAGGGGAGCAATGAGCAGTTCTTC.

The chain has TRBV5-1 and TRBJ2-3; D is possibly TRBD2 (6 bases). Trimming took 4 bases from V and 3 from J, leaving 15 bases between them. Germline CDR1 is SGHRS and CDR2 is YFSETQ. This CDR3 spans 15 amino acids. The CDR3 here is CASSRMTSFTDTQYF. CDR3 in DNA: TGCGCCAGCAGCCGGATGACTAGTTTTACAGATACGCAGTATTTT.

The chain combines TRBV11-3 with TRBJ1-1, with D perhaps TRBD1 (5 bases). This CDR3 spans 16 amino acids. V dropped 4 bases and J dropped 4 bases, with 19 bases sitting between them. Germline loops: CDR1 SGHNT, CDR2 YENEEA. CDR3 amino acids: CASSSQGMEEGTEAFF. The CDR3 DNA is TGTGCCAGCAGCTCCCAGGGTATGGAGGAAGGCACTGAAGCTTTCTTT.